The 17 T cell receptor beta chains reported below all come from one sample, sequenced in a study of T cell repertoires in cytomegalovirus infection. A single record per CDR3 protein comes from TCRdb applying MiXCR to the reads. The table lists around 280,000 distinct CDR3 sequences, 8% to 10% of them singletons. Input material: PBMCs. The source is a human donor in good health (CMV status not recorded). Some clones in this sample may be carry-over from other donors' samples.

The chain joins TRBV6-1 to TRBJ2-5; TRBD2 is a possible D gene (6 bases). This CDR3 has 13 residues. V dropped 6 bases and J dropped 5 bases, with 13 bases sitting between them. The germline V gene encodes CDR1 MNHNS and CDR2 SASEGT. The chain's CDR3 is CASRDGGRETQYF. The CDR3 bases are TGTGCCAGCAGGGACGGGGGACGGGAGACCCAGTACTTC.

The table lists this clonotype with a few counts. The rearrangement links TRBV20-1 to TRBJ1-5; D ambiguous. CDR1 and CDR2 (germline): DFQATT, SNEGSKA (reference sequence). The length of the CDR3 is 14 residues. V was pared by 3 bases and J by 0 bases, with 9 bases between. The CDR3 coding sequence is TGCAGTGCTAGGTCAGACCTTAGCAATCAGCCCCAGCATTTT. Protein sequence: CSARSDLSNQPQHF.

Ten or more counts support this clonotype. The chain uses TRBV12-3 or TRBV12-4 and TRBJ1-2; D remains ambiguous. This CDR3 spans 12 amino acids. Trimming stripped 5 bases from V and 0 bases from J, with 4 bases between. The chain's CDR3 is CASSTTNYGYTF. CDR3 DNA: TGTGCCAGCAGTACAACTAACTATGGCTACACCTTC.

This clonotype was observed at least ten times. This chain connects TRBV27 to TRBJ2-1; no reliable D call. The length of the CDR3 is 12 residues. The ends were cut back, 5 bases at V and 4 bases at J, with 6 bases in the middle. Germline-derived CDR1 and CDR2 are MNHEY and SMNVEV (reference sequence). The CDR3 DNA reads TGTGCCAGCAGTACAGCATACAATGAGCAGTTCTTC. Its translation is CASSTAYNEQFF.

This clonotype was found many times. The CDR3 sequence: CSVDGQAYGYTF. The CDR3 DNA is TGCAGCGTTGACGGACAGGCTTATGGCTACACCTTC. The chain has TRBV29-1 and TRBJ1-2, with 7 bases aligning to TRBD1. V lost 3 bases and J lost 5; bases outside the gene matches: 3. CDR1 and CDR2 from the germline V gene are SQVTM and ANQGSEA. The CDR3 loop spans 12 amino acids.

This clonotype was observed at least ten times. V and J are TRBV20-1 and TRBJ2-5; 8 nucleotides align to TRBD2. This CDR3 comprises 15 residues. The ends lost 6 bases at V and 0 bases at J; junction bases unmatched: 9. Germline loops: CDR1 DFQATT, CDR2 SNEGSKA (reference sequence). CDR3 protein: CSALPQRGHQETQYF. The DNA of the CDR3 is TGCAGTGCCCTCCCCCAGCGGGGGCACCAAGAGACCCAGTACTTC.

The chain employs TRBV27 and TRBJ1-2, with 9 bases lining up with TRBD1. This CDR3 contains 14 residues. From germline, CDR1 is MNHEY and CDR2 SMNVEV (reference sequence). After removal of 8 bases from V and 4 bases from J, the junction contained 8 bases not matched to a gene. Here the CDR3 DNA reads TGTGCCAGCGGTATAGGGACAGGGTCCTATGGCTACACCTTC. As protein: CASGIGTGSYGYTF.

This rearrangement joins TRBV5-1 to TRBJ1-6, with TRBD1 matching over 8 bases. V lost 6 bases, J lost 5 bases, and 1 base stayed unmatched. The CDR3 totals 13 residues. Germline loops: CDR1 SGHRS, CDR2 YFSETQ. The CDR3 protein is CASKDRDNSPLHF. The DNA for the CDR3 is TGCGCCAGCAAGGACAGGGATAATTCACCCCTCCACTTT.

This clonotype was detected many times. The V and J genes are TRBV28 and TRBJ1-5; 10 nucleotides match TRBD1. The germline V gene encodes CDR1 MDHEN and CDR2 SYDVKM. V lost 6 bases and J lost 3; bases outside the gene matches: 14. The length of the CDR3 is 18 residues. CDR3 in DNA: TGTGCCAGCAGGGGCTACGGGACAGGGGTAGGTCCCAATCAGCCCCAGCATTTT. It translates to CASRGYGTGVGPNQPQHF.

This clonotype was seen a few times. This chain links TRBV7-9 with TRBJ1-1, with D unclear. This CDR3 region has 12 residues. Between the trimmed V and J ends, which lost 1 base and 10 bases, there was a span of 10 bases. Germline CDR1 and CDR2: SEHNR and FQNEAQ (reference sequence). This chain's CDR3 is CASSLDPGGAFF. In DNA form, the CDR3 reads TGTGCCAGCAGCTTAGATCCCGGTGGAGCTTTCTTT. Full variable domain (rest looked up from reference TRBV7-9 and TRBJ1-1): DTGVSQNPRHKITKRGQNVTFRCDPISEHNRLYWYRQTLGQGPEFLTYFQNEAQLEKSRLLSDRFSAERPKGSFSTLEIQRTEQGDSAMYLCASSLDPGGAFFGQGTRLTVV.

This clonotype occurred many times. The chain recombines TRBV7-3 with TRBJ2-1, with TRBD2 as a possible D gene (5 bases). CDR1 and CDR2 (germline): SGHTA, FQGTGA. The CDR3 totals 13 residues. V was cut by 10 bases and J by 4 bases, with 14 bases left in between. CDR3 amino acids: CATSSGNYNEQFF. In nucleotides, the CDR3 is TGTGCCACTTCGTCCGGGAATTACAATGAGCAGTTCTTC.

This clonotype was counted many times. V usage is TRBV7-9 and J usage is TRBJ2-2; D remains unclear. CDR3 length: 13 residues. Germline CDR1 is SEHNR and CDR2 is FQNEAQ (reference sequence). Trimming removed 3 bases from V and 7 bases from J, with 9 bases in between. This CDR3 is CASSLEALGELFF. In nucleotides, the CDR3 is TGTGCCAGCAGCTTGGAAGCTCTCGGGGAGCTGTTTTTT.

This clonotype has at least ten counts. The rearrangement links TRBV6-6 to TRBJ1-2, with D unclear. The CDR3 spans 14 residues. Germline V gene data show CDR1 as MNHNY and CDR2 as SVGAGI (reference sequence). With 0 bases removed from V and 3 bases from J, the gap between germline ends came to 8 bases. The CDR3 nucleotides read TGTGCCAGCAGTTACTCTGCGGCCTACTATGGCTACACCTTC. Translating it yields CASSYSAAYYGYTF.

This clonotype has a count of ten or more. The rearrangement uses TRBV6-5 and TRBJ2-2; 7 bases align to TRBD1. V shed 3 bases, J shed 5 bases, and the junction held 3 bases outside the gene matches. Germline values: CDR1 MNHEY, CDR2 SVGAGI. CDR3 length equals 14 residues. CDR3 loop: CASSYTGETGELFF. CDR3 nucleotides: TGTGCCAGCAGTTATACAGGGGAAACCGGGGAGCTGTTTTTT.

This clonotype was counted many times. This chain connects TRBV10-3 to TRBJ2-3; 10 bases agree with TRBD2. The CDR3 covers 15 residues. With 8 bases clipped from V and 1 base from J, the junction kept 6 bases outside the gene matches. Per germline, CDR1 ENHRY and CDR2 SYGVKD. CDR3 region: CAILAGEVGTDTQYF. CDR3 bases: TGTGCCATCCTAGCGGGGGAAGTCGGCACAGATACGCAGTATTTT.

This clonotype was detected only a few times. This chain joins TRBV29-1 and TRBJ2-3; TRBD1 or TRBD2 may be the D gene (6 bases each). From germline, CDR1 is SQVTM and CDR2 ANQGSEA. The CDR3 sequence is 14 residues long. V was cut by 7 bases and J by 6 bases, with 20 bases left in between. CDR3 region: CSAAKGGRGDTQYF. CDR3 DNA sequence: TGCAGCGCCGCAAAGGGGGGTAGGGGCGATACGCAGTATTTT.

This CDR3 reads CASSWPLTDTQYF. In nucleotides, the CDR3 is TGTGCCAGCAGTTGGCCTCTCACAGATACGCAGTATTTT. This chain links TRBV7-4 with TRBJ2-3, with D uncertain. The germline V gene has CDR1 SGHVT and CDR2 SQSDAQ. The germline V and J ends were trimmed by 6 bases and 2 bases, with 9 bases remaining between them. This CDR3 has 13 residues.